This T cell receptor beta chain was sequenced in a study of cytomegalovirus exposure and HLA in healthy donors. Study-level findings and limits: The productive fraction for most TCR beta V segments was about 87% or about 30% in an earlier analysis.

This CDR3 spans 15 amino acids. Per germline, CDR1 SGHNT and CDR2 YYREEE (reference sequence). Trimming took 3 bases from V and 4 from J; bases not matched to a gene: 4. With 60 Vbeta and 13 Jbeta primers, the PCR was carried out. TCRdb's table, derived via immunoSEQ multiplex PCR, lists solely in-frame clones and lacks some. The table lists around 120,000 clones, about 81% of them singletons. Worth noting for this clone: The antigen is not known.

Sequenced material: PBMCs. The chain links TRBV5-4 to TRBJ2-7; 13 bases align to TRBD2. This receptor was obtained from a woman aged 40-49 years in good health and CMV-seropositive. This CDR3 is CASSSGLAGEYEQYF. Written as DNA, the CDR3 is TGTGCCAGCAGCTCAGGACTAGCGGGGGAATACGAGCAGTACTTC.